The clone carrying this T cell receptor beta chain was counted many times. The entry originates in a study of regulatory T cells in long-lasting Graves disease. The time point here: newly diagnosed GD, antithyroid drugs for less than 3 months. RNA isolated from PBMCs was used to make the TCR library. iRepertoire HTBI primers and Arm-PCR of CDR3 regions built TCR beta libraries. TCRdb called the multiplex PCR reads again in MiXCR, with one record for every CDR3 protein. The sample records over 350,000 distinct CDR3 sequences, 15% being singletons. The same data also went into a second study, on T cells in Graves' hyperthyroidism and ophthalmopathy. Per that paper: The majority of expanded thyroid clonotypes above 0.001 also appeared in blood.

The TCR originated in a woman aged 40 to 50 with Graves disease. The sequencing used peripheral blood mononuclear cells (PBMCs), collected at new diagnosis, from a patient treated with antithyroid drugs.

The CDR3 nucleotides are TGTGCCACAGCGAGAGTCGGGGAGCTGTTTTTT. Encoded protein: CATARVGELFF. V and J are TRBV28 and TRBJ2-2; unclear D gene. The CDR3 contains 11 residues. CDR1 is MDHEN, CDR2 SYDVKM, per germline. The ends were cut back, 10 bases at V and 7 bases at J, with 10 bases in the middle.